The 19 T cell receptor beta chains presented below share a single source sample, sequenced in a study of T-cell reconstitution after alpha-beta-depleted transplantation in children. The library targeted TCRbeta and was prepared with unique molecular identifiers. TCRdb re-called the PCR reads through MiXCR, storing one row per CDR3 protein. The sample gives about 1,000,000 distinct CDR3 sequences, less than 30% of which show up once; 28% is in the top ten. The sequencing used PBMCs, mostly from graft donor cells, collected 360 days after TCRalphabeta/CD19-depleted stem cell transplant. Receptors originate from a boy in the first two years of life who had a stem cell transplant for SCID, so the T cells may come from the graft donor.

This clonotype has only a few counts. The chain combines TRBV10-3 with TRBJ2-1, with a weak D call TRBD1 (6 bases). Germline CDR1 and CDR2: ENHRY and SYGVKD. The CDR3 consists of 11 residues. The V and J ends lost 11 bases and 5 bases respectively, with 10 bases between them. CDR3 protein: CAPKGDNEQFF. The CDR3 nucleotides read TGTGCCCCCAAGGGGGACAATGAGCAGTTCTTC.

This chain links TRBV7-6 with TRBJ2-3, with D hard to call. Germline V lookup: CDR1 SGHVS, CDR2 FNYEAQ. With 2 bases removed from V and 0 bases from J, the gap between germline ends came to 18 bases. This CDR3 region has 18 residues. The CDR3 reads CASSLRQLPGFSTDTQYF. The CDR3 DNA reads TGTGCCAGCAGCTTAAGGCAGTTGCCCGGCTTTAGCACAGATACGCAGTATTTT.

The chain recombines TRBV12-3 or TRBV12-4 with TRBJ2-3; 8 positions agree with TRBD2. J gave up 4 bases and V 6 bases, and 12 bases lay outside the gene matches. The CDR3 runs 16 residues. The CDR3 region has the DNA TGTGCCAGCAGATCACCCGGGGGGGCCAAGTCAGATACGCAGTATTTT. This translates into CASRSPGGAKSDTQYF.

This clonotype was counted only a few times. The chain uses TRBV6-2 or TRBV6-3 and TRBJ2-3, with D possibly being TRBD1 or TRBD2 (6 bases each). This CDR3 is built from 15 residues. Germline V gene sequence: CDR1 MNHEY, CDR2 SVGEGT. Trimming removed 4 bases from V and 5 bases from J, with 16 bases in between. In nucleotides, the CDR3 is TGTGCCAGCAGTTCCTCATGGGGGGCCGAAGATACGCAGTATTTT. Encoded protein: CASSSSWGAEDTQYF.

This clonotype showed up just a few times. The CDR3 DNA follows: TGTGCCAGCAGCGATGGGCCCTCGCAGGGTACAGATACGCAGTATTTT. Protein product: CASSDGPSQGTDTQYF. The rearrangement uses TRBV5-6 and TRBJ2-3; D perhaps matches TRBD1 (5 bases). This CDR3 region has 16 residues. V was trimmed by 4 bases and J by 3 bases, leaving 18 bases between them. CDR1 is SGHDT and CDR2 is YYEEEE in the germline V gene.

The chain recombines TRBV12-3 or TRBV12-4 with TRBJ2-5, with 12 nucleotides matching TRBD2. With 10 bases clipped from V and 3 bases from J, the junction kept 21 bases outside the gene matches. This CDR3 region has 19 residues. For the CDR3, the DNA is TGTGCCATCAGCCGAACCCTAGCGGGGGGGCATTCAAGAAAAGAGACCCAGTACTTC. Its translation: CAISRTLAGGHSRKETQYF.

The table lists this clonotype with a count of one. One end of the junction fails to match germline, which may point to a read error. The V gene is TRBV12-3 or TRBV12-4, the J gene TRBJ2-5; either TRBD1 or TRBD2 may fit D (5 bases each). The CDR3 is 18 residues long. DNA of the CDR3: TGTGCCATCAGTTTAGCGTCCGGGGCAGGAGAACACCAAGAGACCCAGTACTTC. It yields the protein CAISLASGAGEHQETQYF.

This rearrangement joins TRBV27 to TRBJ2-3; 9 bases align to TRBD2. The CDR3 covers 16 residues. J lost 2 bases, V lost 3 bases, and 6 bases had no gene match. From germline, CDR1 is MNHEY and CDR2 SMNVEV (reference sequence). This CDR3 reads CASSFRASGNTDTQYF. The CDR3 DNA reads TGTGCCAGCAGTTTCCGGGCTAGCGGGAACACAGATACGCAGTATTTT.

There are a few counts of this clonotype. V usage is TRBV28 and J usage is TRBJ1-2, with a tentative D call TRBD1 (6 bases). The V end lost 7 bases, the J end lost 6 bases, and 18 bases lay between the germline ends. Per the germline V gene, CDR1 is MDHEN and CDR2 is SYDVKM. The CDR3 consists of 14 residues. DNA of the CDR3: TGTGCCAGCACCGAAGCCGGGACACAGGATGGCTACACCTTC. Protein: CASTEAGTQDGYTF.

This chain uses TRBV6-1 with TRBJ2-2; D is ambiguous. Between the trimmed V and J ends, which lost 5 bases and 4 bases, there was a span of 14 bases. The CDR3 sequence is 15 residues long. Germline CDR1 reads MNHNS; CDR2 reads SASEGT. CDR3 amino acids: CASSKGLVVTGELFF. The CDR3 nucleotides are TGTGCCAGCAGTAAAGGATTAGTGGTCACCGGGGAGCTGTTTTTT.

The rearrangement joins TRBV11-1 to TRBJ1-1; TRBD1 aligns across 7 bases. With V trimmed by 8 bases and J by 6 bases, 9 bases remained unmatched. CDR1 SGHAT and CDR2 FQDESV come from the germline V gene (reference sequence). The CDR3 loop spans 13 amino acids. The CDR3 DNA sequence: TGTGCCAGCCGAAAAGCGGGGACAGCTGAAGCTTTCTTT. Protein: CASRKAGTAEAFF.

This clonotype was counted only a few times. The chain is built from TRBV5-1 and TRBJ1-1; 7 bases are a match to TRBD1. CDR3 size: 16 residues. Germline V CDR1 and CDR2: SGHRS, YFSETQ. V dropped 3 bases and J dropped 0; count of bases not matched to a gene: 8. CDR3 protein: CASSSGQSYMNTEAFF. The CDR3 DNA is TGCGCCAGCAGCTCGGGACAGTCTTATATGAACACTGAAGCTTTCTTT.

This clonotype was seen a handful of times. This chain uses TRBV27 with TRBJ2-1, with 10 nucleotides matching TRBD2. Germline CDR1 and CDR2: MNHEY and SMNVEV (reference sequence). The CDR3 consists of 14 residues. Trimming took 7 bases from V and 9 from J; bases not matched to a gene: 9. CDR3 sequence: CASNKRGGFSEQFF. The CDR3 bases are TGTGCCAGCAATAAGCGGGGGGGCTTCAGTGAGCAGTTCTTC.

This clonotype came up a few times. The chain links TRBV30 to TRBJ2-1; 8 bases are shared with TRBD2. The CDR3 spans 17 residues. The V gene end was trimmed by 2 bases and the J gene end by 5 bases; junction bases not matched to a gene: 14. Germline CDR1 reads GTSNPN; CDR2 reads SVGIG (reference sequence). Written as DNA, the CDR3 is TGTGCCTGGAGTCCCCCTTGGAGTGGCGGGGGGAACAATGAGCAGTTCTTC. This sequence encodes CAWSPPWSGGGNNEQFF.

The count of this clonotype is one. The CDR3 region is CASSFPLGEVQETQYF. CDR3 in DNA: TGCGCCAGCAGCTTCCCTCTTGGGGAGGTCCAAGAGACCCAGTACTTC. This chain uses TRBV5-1 with TRBJ2-5; D possibly corresponds to TRBD2 (6 bases). The CDR3 is made up of 16 amino acids. The germline V gene encodes CDR1 SGHRS and CDR2 YFSETQ. V was clipped by 2 bases and J by 1 base, with 15 bases between them.

V usage is TRBV7-9 and J usage is TRBJ2-7, with 8 nucleotides matching TRBD2. The J segment lost 3 bases and the V segment lost 2 bases, leaving 9 bases of the junction unmatched. This CDR3 is built from 16 residues. Germline V gene data show CDR1 as SEHNR and CDR2 as FQNEAQ (reference sequence). DNA for the CDR3: TGTGCCAGCAGCTTACAGGGCCCCGGGGGGGGCTACGAGCAGTACTTC. Its translation: CASSLQGPGGGYEQYF.

This clonotype has just a few counts. This rearrangement joins TRBV11-2 to TRBJ1-1; the D is unclear. Trimming took off 1 base at V and 3 bases at J, with 6 bases between the two ends. The CDR3 has 13 amino acids. Germline assignment: CDR1 SGHAT and CDR2 FQNNGV. The CDR3, as DNA: TGTGCCAGCAGCTTAGGAATGGACACTGAAGCTTTCTTT. It translates to CASSLGMDTEAFF.

The J gene is TRBJ1-1, the V gene TRBV6-1; D is undetermined. The CDR3 sequence is 14 residues long. Germline CDR1 and CDR2: MNHNS and SASEGT. V lost 5 bases, J lost 1 base, and 11 bases lay in between. CDR3 sequence: CASSREQANTEAFF. Written as DNA, the CDR3 is TGTGCCAGCAGTCGAGAGCAGGCGAACACTGAAGCTTTCTTT.

The V call is TRBV20-1, the J call TRBJ2-5, with 9 bases matching TRBD2. Germline CDR1 is DFQATT and CDR2 is SNEGSKA (reference sequence). There are 15 residues in the CDR3. Trimming cost V 0 bases and J 1 base; bases outside gene matches: 3. The CDR3 spells CSARELAGVQETQYF. The CDR3, as DNA: TGCAGTGCTAGAGAGTTAGCGGGGGTCCAAGAGACCCAGTACTTC.